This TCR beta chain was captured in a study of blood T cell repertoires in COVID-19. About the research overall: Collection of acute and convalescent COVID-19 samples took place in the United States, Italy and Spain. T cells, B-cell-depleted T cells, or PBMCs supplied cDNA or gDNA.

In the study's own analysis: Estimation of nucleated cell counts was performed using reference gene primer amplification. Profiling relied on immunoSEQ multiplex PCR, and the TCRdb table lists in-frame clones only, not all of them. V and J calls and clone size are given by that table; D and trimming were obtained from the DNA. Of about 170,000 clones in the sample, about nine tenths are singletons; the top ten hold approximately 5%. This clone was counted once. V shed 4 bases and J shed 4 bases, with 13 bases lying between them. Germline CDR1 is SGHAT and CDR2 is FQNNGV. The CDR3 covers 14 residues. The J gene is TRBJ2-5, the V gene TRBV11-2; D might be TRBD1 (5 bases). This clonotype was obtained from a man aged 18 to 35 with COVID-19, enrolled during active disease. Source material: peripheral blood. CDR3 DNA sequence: TGTGCCAGCAGCTCGCCAGGGTCTCTAGAGACCCAGTACTTC. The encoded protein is CASSSPGSLETQYF.